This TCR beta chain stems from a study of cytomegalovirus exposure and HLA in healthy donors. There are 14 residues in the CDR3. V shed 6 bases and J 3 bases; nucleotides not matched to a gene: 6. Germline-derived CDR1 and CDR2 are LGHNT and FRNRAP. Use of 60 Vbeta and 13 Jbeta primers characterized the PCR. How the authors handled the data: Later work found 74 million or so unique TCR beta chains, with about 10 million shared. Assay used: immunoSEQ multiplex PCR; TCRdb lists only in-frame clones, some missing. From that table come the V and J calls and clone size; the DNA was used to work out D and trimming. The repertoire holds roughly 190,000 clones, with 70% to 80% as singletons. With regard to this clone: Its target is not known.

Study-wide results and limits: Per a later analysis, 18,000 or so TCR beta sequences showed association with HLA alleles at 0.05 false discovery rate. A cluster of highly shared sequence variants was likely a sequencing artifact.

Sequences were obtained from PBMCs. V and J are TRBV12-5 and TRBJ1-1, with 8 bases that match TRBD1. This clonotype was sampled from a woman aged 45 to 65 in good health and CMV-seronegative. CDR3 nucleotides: TGTGCTAGTGGCGGGACAGGAGGGGACACTGAAGCTTTCTTT. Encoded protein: CASGGTGGDTEAFF.